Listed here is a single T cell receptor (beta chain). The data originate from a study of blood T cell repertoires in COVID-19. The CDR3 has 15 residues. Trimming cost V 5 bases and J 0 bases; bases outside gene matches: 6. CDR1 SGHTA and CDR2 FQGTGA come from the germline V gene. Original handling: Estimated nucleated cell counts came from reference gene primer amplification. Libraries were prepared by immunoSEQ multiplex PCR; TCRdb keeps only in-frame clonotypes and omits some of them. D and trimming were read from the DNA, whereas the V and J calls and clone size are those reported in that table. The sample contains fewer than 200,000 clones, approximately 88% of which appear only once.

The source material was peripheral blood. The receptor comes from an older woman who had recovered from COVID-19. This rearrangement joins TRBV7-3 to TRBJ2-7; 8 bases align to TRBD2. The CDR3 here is CASSVSGGSSYEQYF. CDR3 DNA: TGTGCCAGCAGCGTAAGCGGGGGTAGCTCCTACGAGCAGTACTTC.